This paragraph reports one TCR beta chain. Its recognized antigen is unknown. This clone may be a read error of a much larger clone one base away. The data were obtained in a study of regulatory T cells in long-lasting Graves disease (dated by TCRdb to the early 2020s). About the full investigation: Patients with newly diagnosed Graves' disease had been on antithyroid drugs for under 3 months. Persistent Graves' disease patients were compared with newly diagnosed Graves' disease patients by peripheral blood TCR sequencing and RNA sequencing. The study was registered as a clinical trial and conducted in China. A total of roughly 33 samples were covered by TCR sequencing, comprising some 13 persistent and some 20 newly diagnosed Graves' disease patients. On the study overall, not on this receptor specifically: Persistent patients shared more public clonotypes among themselves (around 2,500) than newly diagnosed patients did (about 1,000). Compared with newly diagnosed patients, persistent Graves' disease patients had lower TCR Shannon entropy and fewer highly expanded clones, which suggests clonal expansion. As a limitation, the authors acknowledged that the small sample size may reduce accuracy. Only the TCR beta chain was sequenced and analyzed. TRBV28, TRBJ1-2 and TRBJ2-5 were preferentially used in persistent disease, while TRBV20-1 and TRBJ2-1 were favored in newly diagnosed disease. Only peripheral blood was studied, because thyroid tissue, the primary lesion, was inaccessible.

Library method: multiplex PCR. TCRdb records Illumina HiSeq 4000 as the sequencer. iRepertoire HTBI primers and Arm-PCR amplification of CDR3 regions were used to construct TCR beta libraries. PCR products were gel purified before sequencing. The study's processing was this. Across samples, fewer than 70 TRBV and 13 to 15 TRBJ segments were identified and used for gene usage analysis of CDR3 amino acid clonotypes. Filtered high-quality paired reads were merged into contigs using COPE and FqMerger. BLAST was used to align contigs to IMGT TRBV, TRBD and TRBJ reference genes, with CDR3 defined following IMGT. Highly expanded clones were defined as clonotypes with a frequency above 0.1%. Repertoire diversity was measured by Shannon entropy, and V-J evenness by the Gini coefficient. Public clonotypes were defined as clonotypes shared by more than one individual. TCRdb reanalyzed the raw reads on its own, using fastp at Q25 for trimming and MiXCR for clone calling, and kept in-frame beta chains. Each CDR3 protein gets just one entry, which takes the most common genes and DNA from the rows behind it. In this record, the V and J calls reflect TCRdb's handling and not the investigators' own analysis. In this sample the table shows approximately 490,000 distinct CDR3 sequences, around 15% of which occur a single time. 12% of the sample goes to the ten largest clones.

The meaning of the sample's time point label: newly diagnosed GD, antithyroid drugs for less than 3 months. RNA was extracted from PBMCs in TRIzol for both TCR sequencing and RNA sequencing. The diagnosis of Graves' disease followed American Thyroid Association guidelines. Patients were recruited from an endocrinology department in Xi'an, China. From each patient, about 8.9 milliliters of peripheral blood was collected into an EDTA anticoagulant tube. Ficoll Paque Plus density gradient separation was used to isolate PBMCs, and no further T cell sorting was performed. RNA quality was checked with an Agilent 2100 Bioanalyzer and agarose gel, and concentration with a NanoDrop 2000. V and J are truncated by 5 bases and 5 bases respectively, leaving an intervening sequence of 15 bases. CDR1 GTSNPN and CDR2 SVGIG are derived from the germline V gene (reference sequence). The CDR3 numbers 13 residues from cysteine through phenylalanine. The sequence is cut down to CDR3 DNA, 39 bases in frame from base 1.

This same sample was also taken into another study, of T cells in Graves' hyperthyroidism and ophthalmopathy. From that second study: Graves' hyperthyroidism was defined as stable when no progression to ophthalmopathy occurred over 18 months of follow-up. The hyperthyroidism patients were between 18 and 65 years old and newly diagnosed, with a disease duration of less than 2 months. Any patient with an uncontrolled infection, another autoimmune disease, pregnancy or lactation was excluded. Clinical symptoms, serum thyroxine and TRAb, thyroid ultrasound, and orbital computed tomography formed the basis for the diagnoses. The TCR CDR3 was subjected to a first round of RT-PCR using the HTBI primer set and the Qiagen OneStep RT-PCR kit. Most expanded thyroid clonotypes (frequency above 0.001) were also found in blood, which suggests that blood repertoires may mirror thyroid immune responses. Ophthalmopathy was separated from stable hyperthyroidism by a 13 V-J signature model, with approximately 85% sensitivity and about 84% specificity obtained in cross-validation and 80%/75% obtained in testing. In validation, the model predicted progression to ophthalmopathy a median of roughly six months before onset, with approximately 70% sensitivity and 72.22% specificity. A discovery cohort of around 100 patients, about 43 with Graves' ophthalmopathy and about 58 with stable Graves' hyperthyroidism, was used to find distinguishing TCR V-J signatures. Whether ophthalmopathy could be predicted prospectively was tested in an independent validation cohort made up of under 20 hyperthyroidism patients plus 17 patients who later progressed to ophthalmopathy. The roughly 90 discovery patients were divided at random into training and test sets in a 7:3 ratio. The study also compared thyroid tissue and blood T-cell repertoires from a handful of Graves' hyperthyroidism patients. After blood sampling, hyperthyroidism patients were treated with methimazole at a starting dose of 30 mg daily, and ophthalmopathy patients were treated with high-dose intravenous methylprednisolone. Libraries were constructed in a second round of multiplex PCR, after which size selection and purification were carried out. Libraries were sequenced paired-end with 100 bp reads on an Illumina HiSeq2000. SOAPnuke was used to process the raw data, throwing out any read that contained adapters or uncalled bases, had a mean Phred below 15, or lacked an exact constant-primer or identifier match. COPE v1.2.5 was used to merge high-quality paired reads, and clonotypes were defined as unique nucleotide sequences. MiTCR v1.1 was used to align the clonotypes against IMGT TRBV, TRBD and TRBJ reference segments. Analysis was restricted to V-J combinations with a frequency above 0.0001, which covered 99.2% of repertoires. A TCS score was defined as the ratio of F50 (clonal expansion) to E x V (chaos), with BLOSUM62-based TCRdist applied between CDR3 peptides within each V-J. Welch's t-statistics and random forest reduced several hundred V-J features to about 13, which were used in a naive Bayes classifier (R e1071). No statistical method was used to set the sample size in advance, and investigators knew the group allocation. The paper describes TCR Vbeta CDR3 sequencing of around 140 peripheral blood samples, made up of about 41 ophthalmopathy patients, some 76 hyperthyroidism patients and some 17 progressor patients.

This receptor was identified in a man aged 35-49 years with Graves disease. Donor details come from another sample of the same person, matched by shared clones. This sample comprised peripheral blood mononuclear cells (PBMCs), obtained at new diagnosis, from a patient treated with antithyroid drugs. This sequence uses TRBV30 and TRBJ2-5; the D gene cannot be resolved reliably. The CDR3 region has the sequence CAWEGNLLETQYF. The nucleotides read TGTGCCTGGGAAGGGAACCTCTTGGAGACCCAGTACTTC.